This T cell receptor (beta chain) was identified during a study of T cell repertoires in cytomegalovirus infection. On the study more broadly: In public TCR beta signatures, there were indications of both CMV infection and matching HLA type. Study findings and constraints: Cumulative frequency (of public TCR beta family members) identified carriers of CMV plus the relevant HLA. What dominated the ex vivo response were HLA-C-restricted CMV-specific TCR beta clonotypes.

Concerning this clonotype itself: The antigen is undetermined.

TCRdb passed the reads through MiXCR, listing each CDR3 protein once. The sample includes hundreds of thousands of distinct CDR3 sequences, under 40% of them seen just once. The source material was PBMCs. The receptor's source is a human donor in good health (CMV status not recorded). Some clones in this sample may be carry-over from other donors' samples.

The CDR3 DNA follows: TGCAGCGTTGAAACTGGTATCGGTAACACCTTC. Translating it yields CSVETGIGNTF. The chain couples TRBV29-1 to TRBJ1-2, with D unresolved. V lost 2 bases to trimming and J lost 12 bases, with 13 bases between them. The CDR3 runs to 11 residues. Germline V gene sequence: CDR1 SQVTM, CDR2 ANQGSEA. Variable domain in full (rest from reference TRBV29-1 and TRBJ1-2): SAVISQKPSRDICQRGTSLTIQCQVDSQVTMMFWYRQQPGQSLTLIATANQGSEATYESGFVIDKFPISRPNLTFSTLTVSNMSPEDSSIYLCSVETGIGNTFGSGTRLTVV.